One and the same sample provided the 5 T cell receptor beta chains below, sequenced in a study of vaccination and CD4 T cells after COVID-19. At the Johns Hopkins FTIC core, DNA taken from cultured CD4+ T cells was sequenced by way of the Oncomine TCR Beta short-read assay. TCRdb itself ran the PCR reads through MiXCR, one entry per CDR3 protein. Of 14,000 to 15,000 distinct CDR3 sequences listed, approximately 49% are singletons. Their antigens remain unidentified. Treatment here: approximately 9-day PBMC culture with coronavirus spike peptide pools or control peptides (ViraFEST assay). The specimen sequenced was CD4+ T cells from blood, cultured in vitro. The source is a human donor who had recovered from COVID-19.

This clonotype was counted only a few times. The V call is TRBV10-3, the J call TRBJ2-7; D is ambiguous. V dropped 6 bases and J dropped 4 bases, with 16 bases sitting between them. The CDR3 runs to 14 residues. Germline CDR1 is ENHRY and CDR2 is SYGVKD. The CDR3 protein is CAISTFSLEYEQYF. Written as DNA, the CDR3 is TGTGCCATCAGCACCTTCTCCTTAGAGTACGAGCAGTACTTC.

The chain couples TRBV5-1 to TRBJ2-5; 10 bases fit TRBD2. The CDR3 is 16 amino acids. Trimming removed 1 base from V and 3 bases from J; junction bases left unmatched: 6. Germline lookup yields CDR1 SGHRS and CDR2 YFSETQ. CDR3 region: CASSLNPSGSEETQYF. The DNA for the CDR3 is TGCGCCAGCAGCTTGAACCCTAGCGGGAGTGAAGAGACCCAGTACTTC.

This sequence joins TRBV5-6 and TRBJ2-3; TRBD1 matches at 8 bases. The CDR3 is 12 amino acids. Looked up from germline, CDR1 is SGHDT and CDR2 is YYEEEE. V was pared by 4 bases and J by 9 bases, with 4 bases of the junction left unmatched. Here the CDR3 DNA reads TGTGCCAGCAGCCACAGGGGGAAGACGCAGTATTTT. This sequence encodes CASSHRGKTQYF.

This chain links TRBV9 with TRBJ1-1; D is unresolved. The CDR3 length is 12 residues. Germline-derived CDR1 and CDR2 are SGDLS and YYNGEE. Deletions cut 4 bases from V and 8 bases from J, with 12 bases between. In DNA, the CDR3 is TGTGCCAGCAGCAGCGGGGATACAGAAGCTTTCTTT. Translated, it gives CASSSGDTEAFF.

The chain recombines TRBV6-4 with TRBJ2-1; 9 nucleotides agree with TRBD1. V shed 6 bases and J 6 bases; nucleotides not matched to a gene: 3. CDR3 size: 13 residues. Germline V CDR1 and CDR2: MRHNA, SNTAGT. The CDR3 region has the DNA TGTGCCAGCAGAGGGACAGGGCCCAATGAGCAGTTCTTC. It yields the protein CASRGTGPNEQFF.